The TCR beta chain under discussion was sequenced for a study of PD-1 blockade in classical Hodgkin lymphoma. The assay was immunoSEQ multiplex PCR, and TCRdb's table has in-frame clones only and misses some. The table records about 45,000 clones, roughly three quarters of them present only once. This CDR3 comprises 15 residues. V was trimmed by 7 bases and J by 2 bases, leaving 14 bases between them. Germline V gene data show CDR1 as MDHEN and CDR2 as SYDVKM. The patients all showed relapse after autologous stem cell transplantation, while their brentuximab vedotin exposure varied. The patients, who had relapsed/refractory classical Hodgkin lymphoma, achieved best responses of complete response, partial response or progressive disease.

The TCR comes from a human donor with classical Hodgkin lymphoma. The V gene is TRBV28, the J gene TRBJ2-2; D may be TRBD1 or TRBD2 (5 bases each). The sequenced sample was peripheral blood mononuclear cells (PBMCs), obtained before the second cycle of nivolumab. CDR3 sequence (DNA): TGTGCCAGCATGTTACCGGGGCGAAACACCGGGGAGCTGTTTTTT. It encodes CASMLPGRNTGELFF.